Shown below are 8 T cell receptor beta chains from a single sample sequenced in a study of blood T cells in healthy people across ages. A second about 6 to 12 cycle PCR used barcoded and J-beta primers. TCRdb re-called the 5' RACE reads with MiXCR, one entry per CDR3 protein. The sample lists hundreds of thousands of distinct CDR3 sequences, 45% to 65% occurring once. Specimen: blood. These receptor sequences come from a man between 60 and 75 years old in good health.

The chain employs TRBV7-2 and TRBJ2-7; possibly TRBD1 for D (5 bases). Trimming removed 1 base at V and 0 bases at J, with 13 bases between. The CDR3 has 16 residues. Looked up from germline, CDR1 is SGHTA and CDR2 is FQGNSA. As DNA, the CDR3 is TGTGCCAGCAGCTTAGATGAGCAGGGTAGCTCCTACGAGCAGTACTTC. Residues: CASSLDEQGSSYEQYF.

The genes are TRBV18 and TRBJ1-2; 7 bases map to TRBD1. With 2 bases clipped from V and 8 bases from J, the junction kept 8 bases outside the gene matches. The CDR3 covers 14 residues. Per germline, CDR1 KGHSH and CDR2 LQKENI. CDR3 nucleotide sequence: TGTGCCAGCTCACCAAGGACAGGAGAGAGCGGCTACACCTTC. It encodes CASSPRTGESGYTF.

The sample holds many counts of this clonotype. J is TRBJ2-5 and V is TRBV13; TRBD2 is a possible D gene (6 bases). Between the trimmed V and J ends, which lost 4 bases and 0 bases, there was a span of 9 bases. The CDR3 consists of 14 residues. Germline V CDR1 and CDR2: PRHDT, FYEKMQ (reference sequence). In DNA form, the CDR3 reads TGTGCCAGCAGCTCCAGGGACTACCAAGAGACCCAGTACTTC. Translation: CASSSRDYQETQYF.

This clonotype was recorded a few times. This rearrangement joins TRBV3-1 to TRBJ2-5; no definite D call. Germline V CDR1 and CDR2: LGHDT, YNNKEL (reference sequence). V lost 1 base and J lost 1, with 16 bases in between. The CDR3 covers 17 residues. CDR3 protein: CASSQAGGRRPQETQYF. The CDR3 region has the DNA TGTGCCAGCAGCCAAGCGGGCGGACGGCGACCCCAAGAGACCCAGTACTTC.

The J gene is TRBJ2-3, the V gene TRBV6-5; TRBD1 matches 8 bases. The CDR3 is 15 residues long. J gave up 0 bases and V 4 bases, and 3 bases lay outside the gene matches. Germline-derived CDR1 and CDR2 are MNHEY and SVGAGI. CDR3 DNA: TGTGCCAGCAGTTCACAGGGGGTTAGCACAGATACGCAGTATTTT. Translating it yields CASSSQGVSTDTQYF.

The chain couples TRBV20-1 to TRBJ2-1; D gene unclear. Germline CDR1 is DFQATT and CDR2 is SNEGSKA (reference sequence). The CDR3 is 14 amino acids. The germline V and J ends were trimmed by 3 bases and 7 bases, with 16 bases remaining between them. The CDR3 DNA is TGCAGTGCTAGGCTTAAGTGGGTTACGAATGAGCAGTTCTTC. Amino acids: CSARLKWVTNEQFF.

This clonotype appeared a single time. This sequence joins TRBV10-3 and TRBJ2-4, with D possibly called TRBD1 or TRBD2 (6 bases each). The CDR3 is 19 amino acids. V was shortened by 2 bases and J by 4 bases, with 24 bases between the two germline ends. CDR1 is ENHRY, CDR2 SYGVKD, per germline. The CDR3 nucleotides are TGTGCCATCAGTGAGGGGGGCAATGACTTCGCCGGAGGGAAAAACATTCAGTACTTC. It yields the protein CAISEGGNDFAGGKNIQYF.

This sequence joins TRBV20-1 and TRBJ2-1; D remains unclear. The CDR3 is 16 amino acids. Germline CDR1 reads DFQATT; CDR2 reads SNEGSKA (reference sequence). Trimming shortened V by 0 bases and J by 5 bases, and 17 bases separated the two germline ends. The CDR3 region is CSARDKDGLSNNEQFF. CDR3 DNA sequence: TGCAGTGCTAGAGATAAGGACGGCCTCTCGAACAATGAGCAGTTCTTC.